These 32 T cell receptor beta chains came from one sample sequenced in a study of blood T cell repertoires in COVID-19. Profiled with immunoSEQ multiplex PCR; TCRdb holds only in-frame clones, not every one. The table includes roughly 200,000 clones, approximately 80% detected once. The sequenced sample consisted of peripheral blood. The receptors come from a woman aged 45 to 65 with active or convalescent COVID-19.

The gene calls are TRBV12-3 or TRBV12-4 and TRBJ1-4, with D possibly matching TRBD1 (5 bases). The V gene lost 3 bases and the J gene lost 12 bases, with 14 bases spanning the gap. CDR3 length: 13 residues. The CDR3 sequence: CASSLGGVWELFF. The CDR3 coding sequence is TGTGCCAGCAGTTTGGGGGGGGTTTGGGAACTGTTTTTT.

The chain combines TRBV7-8 with TRBJ2-7; D perhaps matches TRBD2 (6 bases). The CDR3 has 14 residues. V lost 4 bases and J lost 3, with 13 bases in between. Per the germline V gene, CDR1 is SGHVS and CDR2 is FQNEAQ. CDR3 bases: TGTGCCAGCAGCTCTCTAGCGAGTCACTACGAGCAGTACTTC. This codes for CASSSLASHYEQYF.

V gene TRBV7-9 combines with J gene TRBJ1-5; the D is unclear. The CDR3 has 14 residues. Germline CDR1 SEHNR, CDR2 FQNEAQ (reference sequence). The V end lost 1 base, the J end lost 3 bases, and 7 bases lay between the germline ends. The CDR3 DNA reads TGTGCCAGCAGCTTAGATGGAGTCAATCAGCCCCAGCATTTT. Translated: CASSLDGVNQPQHF.

This clone was counted between two and nine times. The J gene is TRBJ1-6, the V gene TRBV13, with a possible D match to TRBD1 (5 bases). CDR3 length: 15 amino acids. The ends were cut back, 0 bases at V and 9 bases at J, with 12 bases in the middle. Germline CDR1 is PRHDT and CDR2 is FYEKMQ (reference sequence). CDR3: CASSLGRGEVSPLHF. In DNA form, the CDR3 reads TGTGCCAGCAGCTTAGGCAGAGGGGAGGTTTCACCCCTCCACTTT. Looking up the rest from reference TRBV13 and TRBJ1-6 gives the full variable domain: AAGVIQSPRHLIKEKRETATLKCYPIPRHDTVYWYQQGPGQDPQFLISFYEKMQSDKGSIPDRFSAQQFSDYHSELNMSSLELGDSALYFCASSLGRGEVSPLHFGNGTRLTVT.

The rearrangement links TRBV29-1 to TRBJ1-2; 7 bases line up with TRBD1. The CDR3 runs 12 residues. After removal of 3 bases from V and 3 bases from J, the junction contained 1 base not matched to a gene. CDR1 is SQVTM, CDR2 ANQGSEA, per germline. The CDR3, as DNA: TGCAGCGTTGAGGGACAGTACTATGGCTACACCTTC. Amino acid sequence: CSVEGQYYGYTF.

The genes are TRBV5-1 and TRBJ2-7; a possible D gene is TRBD2 (7 bases). Per germline, CDR1 SGHRS and CDR2 YFSETQ. The V and J ends lost 4 bases and 0 bases respectively, with 14 bases between them. The length of the CDR3 is 15 residues. The CDR3, as DNA: TGCGCCAGCAGCCCGGAGGGGGGGACCTCCTACGAGCAGTACTTC. Protein product: CASSPEGGTSYEQYF.

The rearrangement joins TRBV6-2 or TRBV6-3 to TRBJ2-7, with 7 bases matching TRBD1. The CDR3 consists of 13 residues. V gave up 6 bases and J gave up 2 bases; unmatched junction bases: 4. Germline V gene data show CDR1 as MNHEY and CDR2 as SVGEGT. The CDR3 DNA follows: TGTGCCAGCAGCTTACAGGGGCCCTACGAGCAGTACTTC. This gives the protein CASSLQGPYEQYF.

CDR3 sequence (DNA): TGTGCCAGCAGCTTAGCGGGGCCCTCCTACACCTTC. Translation: CASSLAGPSYTF. The chain carries TRBV7-2 and TRBJ1-2; TRBD1 is a possible D gene (5 bases). The CDR3 covers 12 residues. Germline CDR1 SGHTA, CDR2 FQGNSA. V was shortened by 0 bases and J by 10 bases, with 9 bases between the two germline ends.

This clone was seen only once. The chain links TRBV10-3 to TRBJ2-1; 8 bases align to TRBD1. Germline V gene lookup returns CDR1 ENHRY and CDR2 SYGVKD. The CDR3 has 17 amino acids. Trimming removed 5 bases from V and 6 bases from J; junction bases left unmatched: 15. For the CDR3, the DNA is TGTGCCATCAGTACCGGGGACAGGCTTACAGGGGGCAATGAGCAGTTCTTC. Amino acids: CAISTGDRLTGGNEQFF.

This clone turned up a few times. The CDR3 bases are TGCGCCAGCAGCCAAGCCGACAGGGGCGGAGATGGCTACACCTTC. This codes for CASSQADRGGDGYTF. The chain carries TRBV4-3 and TRBJ1-2, with 8 nucleotides matching TRBD1. The CDR3 covers 15 residues. Losses at the gene ends were 1 base for V and 6 bases for J; bases not matched to a gene: 7. Germline assignment: CDR1 LGHNA and CDR2 YSLEER.

The chain has TRBV19 and TRBJ1-1, with no clear D. Germline CDR1 is LNHDA and CDR2 is SQIVND (reference sequence). This CDR3 has 14 residues. V shed 4 bases and J shed 2 bases, with 11 bases lying between them. The DNA for the CDR3 is TGTGCCAGTAGTAAAATGGAGGGAAACACTGAAGCTTTCTTT. It is translated as CASSKMEGNTEAFF.

The rearrangement uses TRBV6-2 or TRBV6-3 and TRBJ1-1; a weak D match, TRBD1 (5 bases). This CDR3 comprises 16 residues. The germline V and J ends were trimmed by 0 bases and 0 bases, with 11 bases remaining between them. Germline V gives CDR1 MNHEY, CDR2 SVGEGT. CDR3 coding DNA: TGTGCCAGCAGTTACTCTTGGGCAGGGCTGAACACTGAAGCTTTCTTT. It yields the protein CASSYSWAGLNTEAFF.

The V call is TRBV2, the J call TRBJ2-1; 9 nucleotides match TRBD1. V gave up 6 bases and J gave up 8 bases; unmatched junction bases: 14. This CDR3 has 16 residues. Germline V gives CDR1 SNHLY, CDR2 FYNNEI. The CDR3, as DNA: TGTGCCAGCAGAATACAGGGGGCGTCTGTAGTTGATGAGCAGTTCTTC. Its protein is CASRIQGASVVDEQFF.

This chain uses TRBV7-9 with TRBJ1-4; a possible D gene is TRBD1 (6 bases). This CDR3 comprises 16 residues. Germline-derived CDR1 and CDR2 are SEHNR and FQNEAQ (reference sequence). V dropped 5 bases and J dropped 7 bases, with 20 bases sitting between them. CDR3 loop: CASSPRGRGRGEKLFF. Written as DNA, the CDR3 is TGTGCCAGCAGCCCCCGCGGTCGAGGCAGGGGTGAAAAACTGTTTTTT.

The chain has TRBV12-3 or TRBV12-4 and TRBJ2-3; 9 positions match TRBD2. The CDR3 runs to 13 residues. Trimming removed 4 bases from V and 12 bases from J; junction bases left unmatched: 8. The CDR3 DNA sequence: TGTGCCAGCAGTTCCCCGACTAGCGGCCCCCAGTATTTT. The encoded protein is CASSSPTSGPQYF.

This chain connects TRBV6-2 or TRBV6-3 to TRBJ2-7; D is unresolved. This CDR3 has 15 amino acids. Germline CDR1 is MNHEY and CDR2 is SVGEGT. Trimming cost V 5 bases and J 0 bases, with 14 bases left between them. In nucleotides, the CDR3 is TGTGCCAGCAGTGGCCCCGGAGCCTCCTCCTACGAGCAGTACTTC. Amino acids: CASSGPGASSYEQYF.

The chain couples TRBV5-1 to TRBJ1-1; D perhaps matches TRBD1 (5 bases). The germline V gene has CDR1 SGHRS and CDR2 YFSETQ. This CDR3 is 16 amino acids long. V was trimmed by 0 bases and J by 2 bases, leaving 14 bases between them. CDR3 in DNA: TGCGCCAGCAGCTTGGATCAGGGTAGGGTTAACACTGAAGCTTTCTTT. It is translated as CASSLDQGRVNTEAFF. The whole variable domain, filled in from reference TRBV5-1 and TRBJ1-1, reads KAGVTQTPRYLIKTRGQQVTLSCSPISGHRSVSWYQQTPGQGLQFLFEYFSETQRNKGNFPGRFSGRQFSNSRSEMNVSTLELGDSALYLCASSLDQGRVNTEAFFGQGTRLTVV.

This sequence joins TRBV23-1 and TRBJ1-2; D uncertain. TRBV23-1 is noted as an ORF with a role that remains uncertain. The CDR3 spans 14 residues. The V gene lost 6 bases and the J gene lost 8 bases, with 19 bases spanning the gap. DNA for the CDR3: TGCGCCAGCAGGGGCCCCCCCCCACCGGGAGGCTACACCTTC. It codes for CASRGPPPPGGYTF.

The chain employs TRBV20-1 and TRBJ2-1, with D uncertain. CDR1 and CDR2 (germline): DFQATT, SNEGSKA (reference sequence). The V and J ends lost 3 bases and 3 bases respectively, with 12 bases between them. The CDR3 is made up of 14 amino acids. In DNA, the CDR3 is TGCAGTGCTAGTCCCTCTACCTTCTACAATGAGCAGTTCTTC. Its protein product is CSASPSTFYNEQFF.

V and J are TRBV18 and TRBJ1-1; 7 bases fit TRBD1. This CDR3 is built from 15 residues. Germline CDR1 reads KGHSH; CDR2 reads LQKENI. V lost 1 base to trimming and J lost 4 bases; unmatched junction nucleotides: 6. The CDR3 bases are TGTGCCAGCTCACCACACGACAGGGTGGGCACTGAAGCTTTCTTT. It specifies CASSPHDRVGTEAFF.

The chain uses TRBV28 and TRBJ2-5, with TRBD2 as a possible D gene (5 bases). The germline V gene encodes CDR1 MDHEN and CDR2 SYDVKM. Trimming removed 1 base at V and 1 base at J, with 7 bases between. The CDR3 length is 14 residues. The CDR3 spells CASSLSGVQETQYF. The CDR3 DNA reads TGTGCCAGCAGTTTATCCGGGGTCCAAGAGACCCAGTACTTC.

This clone was detected only once. The rearrangement links TRBV4-3 to TRBJ2-3; 8 positions agree with TRBD2. The CDR3 runs 18 residues. V gave up 0 bases and J gave up 0 bases; unmatched junction bases: 8. Germline assignment: CDR1 LGHNA and CDR2 YSLEER. Written as DNA, the CDR3 is TGCGCCAGCAGCCAAGATCACGGGGGGGGCTATAGCACAGATACGCAGTATTTT. This translates into CASSQDHGGGYSTDTQYF.

The chain couples TRBV28 to TRBJ2-1; D gene unclear. Deletions cut 2 bases from V and 1 base from J, with 9 bases between. Per the germline V gene, CDR1 is MDHEN and CDR2 is SYDVKM. This CDR3 contains 15 residues. The CDR3 sequence: CASSLDTGSYNEQFF. The CDR3 nucleotides are TGTGCCAGCAGTTTAGATACCGGGTCCTACAATGAGCAGTTCTTC.

The CDR3 coding sequence is TGCAGCGTTACGGGGGCGAACACCGGGGAGCTGTTTTTT. Translation: CSVTGANTGELFF. This chain connects TRBV29-1 to TRBJ2-2; D might be TRBD2 (6 bases). The germline V and J ends were trimmed by 5 bases and 0 bases, with 7 bases remaining between them. The germline CDR1 and CDR2 sequences are SQVTM and ANQGSEA. The CDR3 length is 13 residues.

This chain connects TRBV5-6 to TRBJ2-7, with 11 bases lining up with TRBD1. This CDR3 has 12 amino acids. Germline V gene data show CDR1 as SGHDT and CDR2 as YYEEEE. V shed 7 bases and J 10 bases; nucleotides not matched to a gene: 7. The CDR3 loop reads CASRGQGAEQYF. The DNA for the CDR3 is TGTGCCAGCCGTGGACAGGGGGCTGAACAGTACTTC.

This chain connects TRBV28 to TRBJ1-2; 7 nucleotides match TRBD1. V was clipped by 6 bases and J by 5 bases; unmatched bases: 15. This CDR3 has 16 residues. The V gene's germline CDR1 is MDHEN and CDR2 SYDVKM. The CDR3 reads CASSPARTGEWYGYTF. The CDR3, as DNA: TGTGCCAGCAGCCCCGCAAGAACAGGGGAGTGGTATGGCTACACCTTC.

Only one count was recorded for this clone. V is TRBV2 and J is TRBJ1-1, with TRBD1 as a possible D gene (5 bases). CDR3 length equals 14 residues. The V end was cut by 3 bases, the J end by 6 bases, with 14 bases between. Per the germline V gene, CDR1 is SNHLY and CDR2 is FYNNEI. CDR3 bases: TGTGCCAGCAGTGAGGTCGCAGGGAGGCCTGAAGCTTTCTTT. This sequence encodes CASSEVAGRPEAFF.

The chain combines TRBV7-8 with TRBJ2-7; weak D call: TRBD1 (6 bases). CDR3 length equals 15 residues. V was clipped by 2 bases and J by 0 bases, with 11 bases between them. Germline V gene sequence: CDR1 SGHVS, CDR2 FQNEAQ. CDR3 DNA: TGTGCCAGCAGCTTATACCGAGGGGGCTCCTACGAGCAGTACTTC. Its translation is CASSLYRGGSYEQYF.

The chain uses TRBV19 and TRBJ2-1, with 8 bases that match TRBD1. J lost 2 bases, V lost 5 bases, and 5 bases had no gene match. The V gene's germline CDR1 is LNHDA and CDR2 SQIVND (reference sequence). This CDR3 comprises 15 residues. In nucleotides, the CDR3 is TGTGCCAGTAGTGAGACAGGGGAGCCCTACAATGAGCAGTTCTTC. Its protein is CASSETGEPYNEQFF.

The chain is built from TRBV3-1 (or the pseudogene TRBV3-2) and TRBJ2-2; TRBD2 agrees at 9 bases. Germline-derived CDR1 and CDR2 are LGHDT and YNNKEL (reference sequence). The CDR3 spans 14 residues. The V and J ends lost 6 bases and 3 bases, in that order; junction bases with no gene match: 2. The CDR3 DNA reads as TGTGCCAGCAGGCGGGAGGGATACACCGGGGAGCTGTTTTTT. As protein: CASRREGYTGELFF.

This rearrangement joins TRBV9 to TRBJ2-5; D is ambiguous. CDR1 SGDLS and CDR2 YYNGEE come from the germline V gene. Deletions cut 0 bases from V and 4 bases from J, with 13 bases between. The CDR3 length is 15 residues. The CDR3: CASSVVGTPGETQYF. The CDR3 DNA follows: TGTGCCAGCAGCGTAGTGGGTACCCCGGGAGAGACCCAGTACTTC.

The V call is TRBV28, the J call TRBJ1-2; TRBD1 matches at 10 bases. This CDR3 contains 16 residues. Trimming took 6 bases from V and 0 from J; bases not matched to a gene: 7. In germline, CDR1 is MDHEN, CDR2 SYDVKM. The CDR3 reads CASRRQGAEANYGYTF. The CDR3 nucleotides are TGTGCCAGCAGAAGACAGGGGGCCGAAGCTAACTATGGCTACACCTTC.